Following are 21 T cell receptor beta chains from one sample sequenced in a study of OX40 agonist ivuxolimab in advanced cancers. Sequencing used immunoSEQ multiplex PCR; TCRdb keeps in-frame clones, though not all of them. The repertoire holds some 45,000 clones, with approximately 90% as singletons. The specimen was CD4+ or CD8+ T cells sorted from blood, collected in a trial of the OX40 agonist ivuxolimab. These TCRs come from an adult with an advanced solid tumor such as melanoma, head and neck, liver or kidney cancer.

The rearrangement joins TRBV4-1 to TRBJ2-7; 10 bases fit TRBD1. The CDR3 length is 16 residues. The ends lost 4 bases at V and 1 base at J; junction bases unmatched: 7. Germline values: CDR1 MGHRA, CDR2 YSYEKL. The CDR3 nucleotides are TGCGCCAGCAGCCCACTTGAGGACAGGGGGTCCTACGAGCAGTACTTC. Translating gives CASSPLEDRGSYEQYF.

The V call is TRBV30, the J call TRBJ2-7; D remains unclear. This CDR3 comprises 10 residues. The V end lost 5 bases, the J end lost 6 bases, and 8 bases lay between the germline ends. In germline, CDR1 is GTSNPN, CDR2 SVGIG (reference sequence). CDR3 sequence (DNA): TGTGCCTGGCCACTTCCCGAGCAGTACTTC. Its translation is CAWPLPEQYF.

This chain uses TRBV25-1 with TRBJ2-2; tentatively, D is TRBD2 (5 bases). In germline, CDR1 is MGHDK, CDR2 SYGVNS. Trimming took 6 bases from V and 5 from J, leaving 13 bases between them. The CDR3 sequence is 14 residues long. The CDR3 sequence: CASSPIPGTGELFF. The CDR3 region has the DNA TGTGCCAGCAGCCCTATTCCGGGGACCGGGGAGCTGTTTTTT.

The chain combines TRBV20-1 with TRBJ1-1; D gene uncertain. CDR1 and CDR2 from the germline V gene are DFQATT and SNEGSKA (reference sequence). The CDR3 contains 11 residues. V lost 0 bases and J lost 11, with 10 bases in between. CDR3 sequence (DNA): TGCAGTGCTAGAGATCCCGGAGCGGCTTTCTTT. Its protein is CSARDPGAAFF.

The chain carries TRBV2 and TRBJ1-1; TRBD1 aligns across 9 bases. The CDR3 covers 18 residues. Trimming cost V 0 bases and J 0 bases; bases outside gene matches: 8. Germline assignment: CDR1 SNHLY and CDR2 FYNNEI. The CDR3 sequence: CASSEARTGEALNTEAFF. CDR3 nucleotide sequence: TGTGCCAGCAGTGAAGCGCGGACAGGGGAGGCCCTGAACACTGAAGCTTTCTTT.

The chain carries TRBV27 and TRBJ1-5; the D gene is possibly TRBD1 (5 bases). Germline-derived CDR1 and CDR2 are MNHEY and SMNVEV (reference sequence). This CDR3 is built from 14 residues. Trimming removed 5 bases at V and 7 bases at J, with 15 bases between. The CDR3: CASSAAGRRQPQHF. The CDR3 nucleotides read TGTGCCAGCAGTGCCGCAGGGCGGAGGCAGCCCCAGCATTTT.

V gene TRBV6-5 combines with J gene TRBJ2-5, with TRBD1 matching 8 bases. The CDR3 contains 14 residues. V dropped 5 bases and J dropped 4; count of bases not matched to a gene: 6. Germline CDR1 and CDR2: MNHEY and SVGAGI. CDR3 protein: CASSPGQGAETQYF. CDR3 sequence (DNA): TGTGCCAGCAGTCCAGGACAGGGCGCAGAGACCCAGTACTTC.

The chain recombines TRBV4-1 with TRBJ2-1, with D unclear. V lost 0 bases and J 6 bases, leaving 3 bases between the germline ends. The CDR3 spans 12 residues. Germline CDR1 is MGHRA and CDR2 is YSYEKL. CDR3 sequence reads: CASSQEANEQFF. For the CDR3, the DNA is TGCGCCAGCAGCCAAGAGGCCAATGAGCAGTTCTTC.

The rearrangement joins TRBV27 to TRBJ2-3; D is undetermined. V was pared by 5 bases and J by 11 bases, with 17 bases between. This CDR3 has 13 amino acids. The germline V gene has CDR1 MNHEY and CDR2 SMNVEV (reference sequence). CDR3 sequence (DNA): TGTGCCAGCAGTCTTGACCCGACCCTTGGGCAGTATTTT. It codes for CASSLDPTLGQYF.

V and J are TRBV19 and TRBJ1-1, with D possibly matching TRBD1 (6 bases). There are 14 residues in the CDR3. V lost 3 bases, J lost 5 bases, and 13 bases lay in between. Looked up from germline, CDR1 is LNHDA and CDR2 is SQIVND (reference sequence). Written as DNA, the CDR3 is TGTGCCAGTAGTATGGGGGGGGCGCGGACTGAAGCTTTCTTT. Translated: CASSMGGARTEAFF.

The chain combines TRBV6-6 with TRBJ2-7; 12 bases agree with TRBD2. V lost 4 bases, J lost 7 bases, and 5 bases stayed unmatched. CDR3 size: 14 residues. In germline, CDR1 is MNHNY, CDR2 SVGAGI (reference sequence). The CDR3 loop is CASSFGTSGLEQYF. CDR3 DNA: TGTGCCAGCAGTTTCGGGACTAGCGGGTTAGAGCAGTACTTC.

This rearrangement joins TRBV28 to TRBJ1-6; 8 nucleotides agree with TRBD1. Germline values: CDR1 MDHEN, CDR2 SYDVKM. After removal of 4 bases from V and 6 bases from J, the junction contained 2 bases not matched to a gene. This CDR3 has 14 residues. CDR3 bases: TGTGCCAGCAGTTCGGGACAGGTTAATTCACCCCTCCACTTT. Its protein is CASSSGQVNSPLHF.

The table lists this clone with a count of one. This sequence joins TRBV5-4 and TRBJ2-7; D possibly corresponds to TRBD2 (6 bases). V was trimmed by 3 bases and J by 7 bases, leaving 11 bases between them. Looked up from germline, CDR1 is SGHNT and CDR2 is YYREEE (reference sequence). This CDR3 is 12 amino acids long. The CDR3 loop reads CASSWGTAEQYF. In nucleotides, the CDR3 is TGTGCCAGCAGCTGGGGGACTGCAGAGCAGTACTTC.

J is TRBJ2-7 and V is TRBV10-3; TRBD2 agrees at 9 bases. The length of the CDR3 is 16 residues. V was pared by 0 bases and J by 1 base, with 4 bases of the junction left unmatched. The germline V gene has CDR1 ENHRY and CDR2 SYGVKD. CDR3: CAISESSGRPSYEQYF. The CDR3 coding sequence is TGTGCCATCAGTGAGTCGAGCGGGAGGCCTTCCTACGAGCAGTACTTC.

The gene calls are TRBV19 and TRBJ2-7; perhaps TRBD2 as D (7 bases). Per germline, CDR1 LNHDA and CDR2 SQIVND (reference sequence). The length of the CDR3 is 14 residues. Trimming removed 6 bases from V and 3 bases from J, with 15 bases in between. CDR3 region: CASSMDSGDYEQYF. For the CDR3, the DNA is TGTGCCAGTAGCATGGACAGCGGGGACTACGAGCAGTACTTC.

The chain couples TRBV2 to TRBJ1-1, with D tentatively TRBD1 (5 bases). Germline-derived CDR1 and CDR2 are SNHLY and FYNNEI. V lost 5 bases, J lost 3 bases, and 16 bases lay in between. CDR3 size: 15 residues. The CDR3 is CASSPDSLTDTEAFF. The CDR3 DNA reads TGTGCCAGCAGTCCAGACAGTCTGACGGACACTGAAGCTTTCTTT.

The chain recombines TRBV7-3 with TRBJ2-1, with a weak D call TRBD2 (7 bases). Looked up from germline, CDR1 is SGHTA and CDR2 is FQGTGA. Deletions cut 2 bases from V and 6 bases from J, with 11 bases between. The CDR3 contains 14 residues. The CDR3 DNA reads as TGTGCCAGCAGCTTAGGGGGGGCTGGCAATGAGCAGTTCTTC. It encodes CASSLGGAGNEQFF.

This clone is large by share. The chain couples TRBV5-1 to TRBJ1-1; the D is unclear. CDR1 SGHRS and CDR2 YFSETQ come from the germline V gene. The CDR3 consists of 12 residues. The V gene lost 5 bases and the J gene lost 1 base, with 6 bases spanning the gap. The CDR3 DNA reads TGCGCCAGCAGGTCTGAGAACACTGAAGCTTTCTTT. Protein sequence: CASRSENTEAFF.

The rearrangement links TRBV27 to TRBJ1-2, with D perhaps TRBD1 (5 bases). Trimming removed 2 bases from V and 1 base from J, with 11 bases in between. Per the germline V gene, CDR1 is MNHEY and CDR2 is SMNVEV (reference sequence). The CDR3 extends over 15 amino acids. The CDR3 reads CASSLIGEVNYGYTF. The CDR3 region has the DNA TGTGCCAGCAGTTTAATAGGGGAGGTTAACTATGGCTACACCTTC.

Comment on this clone: An end of the junction does not agree with germline; a read error may underlie this. The V gene is TRBV19, the J gene TRBJ2-7; 7 bases fit TRBD2. Germline CDR1 LNHDA, CDR2 SQIVND (reference sequence). CDR3 length equals 15 residues. DNA for the CDR3: TGTGCCAGTAGTATATCGGGCGGAGGGGACTACGAGCAGTATTTC. This gives the protein CASSISGGGDYEQYF.

This clone was seen a handful of times. V is TRBV27 and J is TRBJ2-5; weak D call: TRBD2 (6 bases). The CDR3 contains 14 residues. Germline V gene sequence: CDR1 MNHEY, CDR2 SMNVEV (reference sequence). V dropped 8 bases and J dropped 4 bases, with 17 bases sitting between them. CDR3 sequence reads: CASPGRRGPETQYF. CDR3 sequence (DNA): TGTGCCAGCCCTGGAAGGAGGGGTCCAGAGACCCAGTACTTC.